This TCR beta chain stems from a study of T cell repertoires in cytomegalovirus infection. Study overall: Shared public TCR beta signatures pointed to both CMV infection and a matching HLA type.

V was pared by 6 bases and J by 7 bases, with 13 bases between. The germline CDR1 and CDR2 sequences are SGHNT and YYREEE (reference sequence). The CDR3 sequence is 12 residues long. TCRdb recomputed calls from the reads with MiXCR, one row per CDR3 protein. In the table there are about 740,000 distinct CDR3 sequences, under 40% of which are singletons. Concerning this clonotype: Its target is not known.

Notes on the study in general: Pooled public TCR beta family frequency picked out CMV carriers with the relevant HLA.

The TCR sequence derives from a human donor in good health (CMV status not recorded). Some clones in this sample may be carry-over from other donors' samples. The sample was PBMCs. The chain combines TRBV5-4 with TRBJ1-2; TRBD1 might be the D (5 bases). The CDR3 loop reads CASKDPGFGYTF. CDR3 nucleotides: TGTGCCAGCAAAGATCCAGGGTTTGGCTACACCTTC.